One sample yielded the 24 T cell receptor beta chains listed below, sequenced in a study of blood T cells in healthy people across ages. Next came a second PCR, run for about 7 to 12 cycles, which used a sample-barcoded 5' primer along with a J-beta primer mix. MiXCR, applied by TCRdb to the 5' RACE reads, yields one record per CDR3 protein. The top ten clones hold about 38% of a sample with around 750,000 distinct CDR3 sequences, approximately 55% of them seen once. The material sequenced was blood. Receptors were obtained from a man older than 75 in good health.

The chain is built from TRBV2 and TRBJ2-3; 7 bases align to TRBD2. CDR1 and CDR2 (germline): SNHLY, FYNNEI. J lost 14 bases, V lost 7 bases, and 15 bases had no gene match. The CDR3 length is 13 residues. In DNA form, the CDR3 reads TGTGCCAGCAATAGTTTCGGGGGGAGATACGCGTATTTT. Translating gives CASNSFGGRYAYF.

This clonotype turned up a few times. The gene calls are TRBV20-1 and TRBJ2-5, with no clear D. V was pared by 0 bases and J by 5 bases, with 19 bases between. The germline gives CDR1 DFQATT, CDR2 SNEGSKA (reference sequence). The CDR3 loop spans 16 amino acids. The CDR3, as DNA: TGCAGTGCTAGAGAGAGTAGGGCCCCCCTGGGGGAGACCCAGTACTTC. It codes for CSARESRAPLGETQYF.

This chain connects TRBV6-5 to TRBJ2-6; no definite D call. This CDR3 contains 16 residues. The V end was cut by 0 bases, the J end by 0 bases, with 6 bases between. The V gene's germline CDR1 is MNHEY and CDR2 SVGAGI. The CDR3 DNA is TGTGCCAGCAGTTACTCAACAGCCTCTGGGGCCAACGTCCTGACTTTC. Its translation: CASSYSTASGANVLTF.

The chain couples TRBV5-5 to TRBJ2-5; tentative D call: TRBD2 (6 bases). Trimming cost V 4 bases and J 3 bases, with 19 bases left between them. The length of the CDR3 is 16 residues. The germline gives CDR1 SGHKS, CDR2 YYEKEE (reference sequence). In nucleotides, the CDR3 is TGTGCCAGCAGCACTAACCTGGGGAGGTTAGAAGAGACCCAGTACTTC. This gives the protein CASSTNLGRLEETQYF. The complete variable domain, with remaining parts taken from reference TRBV5-5 and TRBJ2-5, reads DAGVTQSPTHLIKTRGQQVTLRCSPISGHKSVSWYQQVLGQGPQFIFQYYEKEERGRGNFPDRFSARQFPNYSSELNVNALLLGDSALYLCASSTNLGRLEETQYFGPGTRLLVL.

The chain has TRBV20-1 and TRBJ2-5; unclear D gene. Trimming cost V 0 bases and J 3 bases, with 14 bases left between them. The V gene's germline CDR1 is DFQATT and CDR2 SNEGSKA (reference sequence). The CDR3 consists of 15 residues. DNA for the CDR3: TGCAGTGCTAGAGAAGTGCGTACCTTGGAAGAGACCCAGTACTTC. Encoded protein: CSAREVRTLEETQYF.

J is TRBJ2-7 and V is TRBV18; D remains unclear. The V end lost 2 bases, the J end lost 4 bases, and 9 bases lay between the germline ends. The CDR3 has 13 amino acids. Germline loops: CDR1 KGHSH, CDR2 LQKENI. The CDR3 region is CASSPKDRYEQYF. In DNA form, the CDR3 reads TGTGCCAGCTCACCAAAGGATAGGTACGAGCAGTACTTC.

The rearrangement joins TRBV27 to TRBJ2-4; D possibly corresponds to TRBD2 (6 bases). CDR3 size: 15 residues. Germline loops: CDR1 MNHEY, CDR2 SMNVEV (reference sequence). Trimming stripped 5 bases from V and 0 bases from J, with 11 bases between. The CDR3 loop is CASSPIGGAKNIQYF. The CDR3 DNA reads TGTGCCAGCAGTCCCATCGGGGGAGCCAAAAACATTCAGTACTTC.

The sample holds a few counts of this clonotype. V and J are TRBV25-1 and TRBJ1-2; D gene unclear. V shed 3 bases and J shed 4 bases, with 12 bases lying between them. Germline V lookup: CDR1 MGHDK, CDR2 SYGVNS. The CDR3 spans 14 residues. The CDR3: CASSDPLGPYGYTF. The CDR3 region has the DNA TGTGCCAGCAGTGATCCCCTTGGACCCTATGGCTACACCTTC.

This clonotype came up a few times. The genes are TRBV20-1 and TRBJ1-2; 7 positions agree with TRBD1. The germline gives CDR1 DFQATT, CDR2 SNEGSKA (reference sequence). The junction had 3 bases not matched to a gene; V was cut back by 4 bases and J by 4 bases. The CDR3 length is 12 residues. The CDR3 sequence: CSAIRDSYGYTF. In DNA, the CDR3 is TGCAGTGCTATCCGGGACAGCTATGGCTACACCTTC.

This clonotype was picked up many times. The V call is TRBV20-1, the J call TRBJ1-1; D is unclear. V gave up 5 bases and J gave up 0 bases, with 4 bases separating them. CDR1 and CDR2 (germline): DFQATT, SNEGSKA (reference sequence). This CDR3 comprises 11 residues. As DNA, the CDR3 is TGCAGTGCTCCACTGAACACTGAAGCTTTCTTT. Amino acid sequence: CSAPLNTEAFF.

The chain employs TRBV20-1 and TRBJ2-3, with TRBD2 matching over 7 bases. The CDR3 spans 16 residues. After removal of 1 base from V and 6 bases from J, the junction contained 13 bases not matched to a gene. Germline V CDR1 and CDR2: DFQATT, SNEGSKA (reference sequence). The CDR3 sequence: CSARVYGRETADTQYF. The CDR3 DNA reads TGCAGTGCTAGAGTTTATGGGCGGGAGACGGCCGATACGCAGTATTTT.

About this clonotype: This may be a read error, as it is one base from a much larger clone. The V and J genes are TRBV5-4 and TRBJ2-3; 7 bases line up with TRBD2. Germline V gene data show CDR1 as SGHNT and CDR2 as YYREEE (reference sequence). With V trimmed by 3 bases and J by 4 bases, 17 bases remained unmatched. The CDR3 is made up of 18 amino acids. This CDR3 reads CASSSSTLAGPSADTQYF. The CDR3 nucleotides read TGTGCCAGCAGCTCGTCCACCTTAGCGGGTCCTAGCGCAGATACGCAGTATTTT.

The rearrangement uses TRBV2 and TRBJ2-7; 9 nucleotides agree with TRBD1. The J call may not be correct, given that the DNA end is closer to TRBJ2-5. The CDR3 has 13 amino acids. Germline loops: CDR1 SNHLY, CDR2 FYNNEI. CDR3 region: CASTRDRDETQYF. As DNA, the CDR3 is TGTGCCAGCACCCGGGACAGGGATGAGACCCAGTACTTC.

Only a few counts were recorded for this clonotype. The V and J genes are TRBV20-1 and TRBJ2-5, with 11 bases fitting TRBD2. The CDR3 length is 13 residues. Germline loops: CDR1 DFQATT, CDR2 SNEGSKA (reference sequence). With V trimmed by 6 bases and J by 5 bases, 5 bases remained unmatched. The CDR3 here is CSAGSGRAETQYF. The CDR3 nucleotides read TGCAGTGCGGGTAGCGGGAGGGCGGAGACCCAGTACTTC.

The rearrangement uses TRBV5-1 and TRBJ2-5; 11 bases align to TRBD2. The DNA end is more similar to TRBJ2-7, so the J call may be wrong. The CDR3 length is 15 residues. The germline V gene encodes CDR1 SGHRS and CDR2 YFSETQ. The CDR3 is CASSLGGLADYEQYF. The CDR3 DNA follows: TGCGCCAGCAGCTTGGGGGGACTAGCGGACTACGAGCAGTACTTC.

The chain recombines TRBV29-1 with TRBJ2-1; D is uncertain. The CDR3 sequence is 14 residues long. Germline values: CDR1 SQVTM, CDR2 ANQGSEA. V shed 1 base and J shed 7 bases, with 14 bases lying between them. The CDR3 DNA sequence: TGCAGCGTTGAAGGGGTGAACGTCCCTAATGAGCAGTTCTTC. It codes for CSVEGVNVPNEQFF.

This clonotype was found once. This sequence joins TRBV28 and TRBJ2-2; TRBD1 might be the D (6 bases). Trimming left V 6 bases short and J 6 bases short, with 14 bases between. There are 14 residues in the CDR3. Germline values: CDR1 MDHEN, CDR2 SYDVKM. CDR3 amino acids: CASSPQGHAGELFF. DNA of the CDR3: TGTGCCAGCAGCCCCCAGGGGCATGCCGGGGAGCTGTTTTTT. Full variable domain (remainder filled in from reference TRBV28 and TRBJ2-2): DVKVTQSSRYLVKRTGEKVFLECVQDMDHENMFWYRQDPGLGLRLIYFSYDVKMKEKGDIPEGYSVSREKKERFSLILESASTNQTSMYLCASSPQGHAGELFFGEGSRLTVL.

This rearrangement joins TRBV30 to TRBJ2-3; tentatively, D is TRBD2 (5 bases). Trimming cost V 2 bases and J 0 bases, with 12 bases left between them. From germline, CDR1 is GTSNPN and CDR2 SVGIG (reference sequence). The CDR3 is 15 residues long. The CDR3: CAWSPERRSTDTQYF. In DNA form, the CDR3 reads TGTGCCTGGAGTCCGGAGCGGAGGAGCACAGATACGCAGTATTTT.

This rearrangement joins TRBV7-9 to TRBJ2-7; D is unresolved. V lost 6 bases and J lost 4, with 13 bases in between. Per the germline V gene, CDR1 is SEHNR and CDR2 is FQNEAQ (reference sequence). The CDR3 length is 13 residues. The CDR3 spells CASRPIGRYEQYF. The CDR3 nucleotides read TGTGCCAGCAGGCCGATTGGTAGGTACGAGCAGTACTTC.

In this sample, this clonotype turned up a few times. The rearrangement joins TRBV24-1 to TRBJ2-4; tentative D call: TRBD1 (5 bases). The J call may be wrong; the DNA end is better matched by TRBJ2-7. CDR3 length equals 14 residues. Germline V gives CDR1 KGHDR, CDR2 SFDVKD. CDR3 nucleotide sequence: TGTGCCACCAGTGACCAGGGTCCCACCTACGAGCAGTACTTC. It codes for CATSDQGPTYEQYF.

This clonotype was detected only a few times. The CDR3 sequence: CSVEGGTPRGYTF. DNA for the CDR3: TGCAGCGTTGAAGGGGGGACACCTCGAGGCTACACCTTC. This chain uses TRBV29-1 with TRBJ1-2; the D gene is possibly TRBD1 (6 bases). The germline V gene encodes CDR1 SQVTM and CDR2 ANQGSEA. Trimming removed 1 base from V and 8 bases from J, with 14 bases in between. The CDR3 length is 13 residues. Full variable domain (remainder filled in from reference TRBV29-1 and TRBJ1-2): SAVISQKPSRDICQRGTSLTIQCQVDSQVTMMFWYRQQPGQSLTLIATANQGSEATYESGFVIDKFPISRPNLTFSTLTVSNMSPEDSSIYLCSVEGGTPRGYTFGSGTRLTVV.

Comment on this clonotype: The junction does not match germline at one end; this may be a read error. The rearrangement joins TRBV5-1 to TRBJ1-4; 10 nucleotides match TRBD1. Germline CDR1 reads SGHRS; CDR2 reads YFSETQ. This CDR3 has 16 residues. CDR3 DNA sequence: TGCGCCAGCCGCTTGACAGGGGGCCAGGGTAATGAAAAACTGTTTTTT. It translates to CASRLTGGQGNEKLFF. The full variable domain, completed using reference TRBV5-1 and TRBJ1-4, is KAGVTQTPRYLIKTRGQQVTLSCSPISGHRSVSWYQQTPGQGLQFLFEYFSETQRNKGNFPGRFSGRQFSNSRSEMNVSTLELGDSALYLCASRLTGGQGNEKLFFGSGTQLSVL.

This clonotype was counted between two and nine times. V and J are TRBV20-1 and TRBJ1-5, with a tentative D call TRBD1 (5 bases). The V gene's germline CDR1 is DFQATT and CDR2 SNEGSKA (reference sequence). This CDR3 has 12 residues. V dropped 6 bases and J dropped 6 bases, with 12 bases sitting between them. The CDR3 nucleotides read TGCAGTGCCCCCAGGGCCGGTCAGCCCCAGCATTTT. Its translation is CSAPRAGQPQHF.

The CDR3 spells CASSGGDVLFVQYF. CDR3 in DNA: TGTGCCAGCAGTGGCGGAGACGTACTGTTTGTGCAGTACTTC. The J gene is TRBJ2-5, the V gene TRBV28; the D is unclear. Trimming removed 5 bases from V and 11 bases from J, with 21 bases in between. Germline CDR1 and CDR2: MDHEN and SYDVKM. The CDR3 runs 14 residues.